This TCR beta chain was identified in a study of T cell repertoires in cytomegalovirus infection. Turning to the study itself: Public signatures in TCR beta pointed to CMV infection and matching HLA type.

TCRdb re-called the reads with MiXCR, one entry per CDR3 protein. The table has 500,000 or so distinct CDR3 sequences, more than 15% seen once. This clonotype was picked up a small number of times. The CDR3 spans 14 residues. V lost 5 bases, J lost 2 bases, and 11 bases lay in between. This sequence joins TRBV12-3 or TRBV12-4 and TRBJ2-3; D ambiguous. Material: CD8+ T cells from PBMCs. The receptor comes from a human donor in good health (CMV status not recorded). Some clones in this sample may be carry-over from other donors' samples. The DNA for the CDR3 is TGTGCCAGCAGTACAGCCACCTTCACAGATACGCAGTATTTT. Translated: CASSTATFTDTQYF.